The source of this T cell receptor (beta chain) is a study of cytomegalovirus exposure and HLA in healthy donors. Study background: As an earlier analysis found, some 180 million T cells yielded fewer than 130 million unique TCR beta sequences.

Study observations and caveats: Later analysis placed DRB1 highest and HLA-C lowest in TCR association rates, which differed by HLA locus. CMV antigen specificity was confirmed in vitro for a few CMV-associated chains.

CDR3 size: 16 residues. V was shortened by 0 bases and J by 0 bases, with 9 bases between the two germline ends. CDR1 SGHRS and CDR2 YFSETQ come from the germline V gene. About this clone itself: Antigen unknown.

Healthy individuals who donated bone marrow served as the donors. The PCR had 60 Vbeta and 13 Jbeta primers. Profiling relied on immunoSEQ multiplex PCR, and the TCRdb table lists in-frame clones only, not all of them. Here the sample spans 120,000 or so clones, more than 65% being singletons. The receptor was derived from a man younger than 35 in good health and CMV-seronegative. This chain connects TRBV5-1 to TRBJ2-2; TRBD1 is a possible D gene (6 bases). Sequencing was performed on PBMCs. This CDR3 reads CASSLVSGANTGELFF. Written as DNA, the CDR3 is TGCGCCAGCAGCTTGGTTTCAGGGGCGAACACCGGGGAGCTGTTTTTT. Full variable domain (outside the CDR3, taken from reference TRBV5-1 and TRBJ2-2): KAGVTQTPRYLIKTRGQQVTLSCSPISGHRSVSWYQQTPGQGLQFLFEYFSETQRNKGNFPGRFSGRQFSNSRSEMNVSTLELGDSALYLCASSLVSGANTGELFFGEGSRLTVL.